This entry features one TCR beta chain sequence. Its antigen is undetermined. In germline, CDR1 is MNHNY, CDR2 SVGAGI (reference sequence). Trimming took off 0 bases at V and 0 bases at J, with 6 bases between the two ends. The CDR3 consists of 15 residues. Sequenced by immunoSEQ multiplex PCR; TCRdb stores in-frame clones only, minus some. The table includes 120,000 or so clones, about 85% detected once. These data originate in a study of PD-1 blockade in mismatch repair-deficient tumors. The study's findings and limits: Tumor-resident clones, often absent from pretreatment blood, expanded after pembrolizumab and then contracted.

Mismatch repair deficiency was confirmed in all patients, by PCR or immunohistochemistry. This chain connects TRBV6-6 to TRBJ2-1; D remains ambiguous. The sequences come from peripheral blood, collected 44 weeks after starting pembrolizumab. The sequence derives from an adult with mismatch repair-deficient cancer. The CDR3 is CASSYSENSYNEQFF. CDR3 in DNA: TGTGCCAGCAGTTACTCGGAGAACTCCTACAATGAGCAGTTCTTC.